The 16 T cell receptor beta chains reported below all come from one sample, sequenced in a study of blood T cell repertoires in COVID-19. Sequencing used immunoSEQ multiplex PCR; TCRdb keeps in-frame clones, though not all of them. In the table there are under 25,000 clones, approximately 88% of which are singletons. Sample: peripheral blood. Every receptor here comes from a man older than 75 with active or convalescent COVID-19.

Written as DNA, the CDR3 is TGTGCCAGTACCCGTGACTGGAGGAGTGGCTACACCTTC. It translates to CASTRDWRSGYTF. The chain carries TRBV19 and TRBJ1-2; D gene uncertain. The germline gives CDR1 LNHDA, CDR2 SQIVND (reference sequence). Trimming removed 7 bases at V and 7 bases at J, with 16 bases between. This CDR3 contains 13 residues.

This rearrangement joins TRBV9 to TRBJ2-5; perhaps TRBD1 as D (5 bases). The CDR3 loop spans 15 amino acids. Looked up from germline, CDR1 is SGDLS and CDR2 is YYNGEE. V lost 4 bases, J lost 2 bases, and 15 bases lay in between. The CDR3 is CASSRLEGVQETQYF. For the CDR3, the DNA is TGTGCCAGCAGCCGGCTAGAAGGGGTTCAAGAGACCCAGTACTTC.

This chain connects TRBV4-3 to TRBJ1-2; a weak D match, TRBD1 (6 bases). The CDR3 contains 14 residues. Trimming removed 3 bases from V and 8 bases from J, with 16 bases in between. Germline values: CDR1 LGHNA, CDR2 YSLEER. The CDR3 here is CASSQMTGLGGYTF. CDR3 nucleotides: TGCGCCAGCAGCCAGATGACAGGACTCGGCGGCTACACCTTC.

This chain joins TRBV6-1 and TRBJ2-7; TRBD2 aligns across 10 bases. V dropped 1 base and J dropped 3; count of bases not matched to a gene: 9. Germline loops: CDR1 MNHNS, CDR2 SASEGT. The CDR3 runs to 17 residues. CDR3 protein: CASSEGLWTSGYYEQYF. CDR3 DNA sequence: TGTGCCAGCAGTGAAGGCTTGTGGACTAGCGGATACTACGAGCAGTACTTC.

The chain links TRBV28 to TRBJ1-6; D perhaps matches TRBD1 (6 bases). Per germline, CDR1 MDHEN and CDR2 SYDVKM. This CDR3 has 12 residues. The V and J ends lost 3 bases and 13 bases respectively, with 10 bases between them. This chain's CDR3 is CASSFFRGPLHF. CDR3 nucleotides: TGTGCCAGCAGTTTCTTTAGGGGGCCCCTCCACTTT. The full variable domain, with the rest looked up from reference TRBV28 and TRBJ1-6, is DVKVTQSSRYLVKRTGEKVFLECVQDMDHENMFWYRQDPGLGLRLIYFSYDVKMKEKGDIPEGYSVSREKKERFSLILESASTNQTSMYLCASSFFRGPLHFGNGTRLTVT.

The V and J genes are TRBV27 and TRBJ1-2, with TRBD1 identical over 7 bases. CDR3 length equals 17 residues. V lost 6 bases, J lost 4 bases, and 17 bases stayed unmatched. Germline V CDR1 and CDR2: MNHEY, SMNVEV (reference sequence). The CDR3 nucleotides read TGTGCCAGCAGATTCCTCTCCGGGACAGCGCTTCGCTATGGCTACACCTTC. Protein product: CASRFLSGTALRYGYTF.

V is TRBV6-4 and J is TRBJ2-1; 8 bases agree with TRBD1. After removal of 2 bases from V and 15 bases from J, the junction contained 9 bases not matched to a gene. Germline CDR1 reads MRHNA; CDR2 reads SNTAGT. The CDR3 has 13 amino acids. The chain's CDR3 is CASSDQPGGLRFF. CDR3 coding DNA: TGTGCCAGCAGTGACCAACCAGGGGGCTTAAGGTTCTTC.

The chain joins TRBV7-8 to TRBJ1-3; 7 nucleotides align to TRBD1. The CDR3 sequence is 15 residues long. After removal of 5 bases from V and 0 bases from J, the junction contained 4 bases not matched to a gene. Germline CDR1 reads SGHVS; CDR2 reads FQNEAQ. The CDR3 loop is CASSTDRFSGNTIYF. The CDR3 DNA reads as TGTGCCAGCAGCACGGACAGGTTCTCTGGAAACACCATATATTTT.

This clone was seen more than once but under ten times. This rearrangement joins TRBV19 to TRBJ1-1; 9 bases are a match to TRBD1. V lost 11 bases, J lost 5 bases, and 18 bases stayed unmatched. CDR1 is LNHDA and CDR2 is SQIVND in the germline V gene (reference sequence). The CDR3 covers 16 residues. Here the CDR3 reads CAARGGQGFHDTEAFF. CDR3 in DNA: TGTGCCGCGAGAGGGGGACAGGGTTTTCATGATACTGAAGCTTTCTTT.

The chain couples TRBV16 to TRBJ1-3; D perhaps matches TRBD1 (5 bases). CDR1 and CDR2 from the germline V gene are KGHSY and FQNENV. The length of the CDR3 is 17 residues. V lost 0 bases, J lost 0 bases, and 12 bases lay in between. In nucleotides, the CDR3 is TGTGCCAGCAGCCAATCACAGGTGTCGTCCTCTGGAAACACCATATATTTT. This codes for CASSQSQVSSSGNTIYF.

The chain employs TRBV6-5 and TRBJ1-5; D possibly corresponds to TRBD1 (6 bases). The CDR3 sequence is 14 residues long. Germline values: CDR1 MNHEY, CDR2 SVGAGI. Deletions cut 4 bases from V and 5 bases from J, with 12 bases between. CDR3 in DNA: TGTGCCAGCAGTTTTCAGGGGTTTGATCAGCCCCAGCATTTT. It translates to CASSFQGFDQPQHF.

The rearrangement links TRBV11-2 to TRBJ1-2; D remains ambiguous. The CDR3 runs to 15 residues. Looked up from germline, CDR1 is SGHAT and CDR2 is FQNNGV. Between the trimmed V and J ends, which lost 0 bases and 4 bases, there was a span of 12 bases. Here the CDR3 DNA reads TGTGCCAGCAGCTTAGACTCAGGTGTCAGCTATGGCTACACCTTC. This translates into CASSLDSGVSYGYTF.

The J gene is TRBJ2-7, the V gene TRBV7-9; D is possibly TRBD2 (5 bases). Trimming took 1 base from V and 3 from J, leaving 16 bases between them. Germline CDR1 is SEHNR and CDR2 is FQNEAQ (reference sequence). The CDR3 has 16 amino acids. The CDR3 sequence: CASSLVSGARGYEQYF. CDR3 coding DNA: TGTGCCAGCAGCTTAGTAAGTGGAGCCCGGGGCTACGAGCAGTACTTC.

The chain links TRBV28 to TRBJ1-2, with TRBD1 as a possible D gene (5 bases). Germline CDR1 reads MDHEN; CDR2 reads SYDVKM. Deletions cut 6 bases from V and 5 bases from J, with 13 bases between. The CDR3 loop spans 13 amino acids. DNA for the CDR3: TGTGCCAGCAGCTATGGCAGACAGTATGGCTACACCTTC. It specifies CASSYGRQYGYTF.

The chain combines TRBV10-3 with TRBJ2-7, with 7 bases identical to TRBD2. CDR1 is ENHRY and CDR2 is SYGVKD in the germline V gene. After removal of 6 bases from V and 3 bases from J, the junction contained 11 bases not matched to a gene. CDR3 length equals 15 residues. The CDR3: CAIRSEGLQIYEQYF. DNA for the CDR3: TGTGCCATCAGATCCGAGGGACTACAAATCTACGAGCAGTACTTC.

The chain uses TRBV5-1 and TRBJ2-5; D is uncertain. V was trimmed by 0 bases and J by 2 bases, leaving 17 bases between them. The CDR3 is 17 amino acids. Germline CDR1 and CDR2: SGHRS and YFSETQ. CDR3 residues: CASSLGARLSLQETQYF. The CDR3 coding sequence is TGCGCCAGCAGCTTGGGGGCCCGGTTATCCCTGCAAGAGACCCAGTACTTC.